The 15 T cell receptor beta chains below were found in one sample sequenced in a study of blood T cell repertoires in COVID-19. Assay used: immunoSEQ multiplex PCR; TCRdb lists only in-frame clones, some missing. The sample has over 150,000 clones, 70% to 90% seen once. Sample: peripheral blood. These receptors were taken from a man between 18 and 29 years old who had recovered from COVID-19.

The CDR3 loop is CASSQGGQDPSALWQYF. Written as DNA, the CDR3 is TGCGCCAGCAGCCAAGGGGGACAGGATCCATCGGCCTTATGGCAGTATTTT. The chain has TRBV4-1 and TRBJ2-3, with 8 bases aligning to TRBD1. CDR3 size: 17 residues. The V segment lost 1 base and the J segment 11 bases; nucleotides outside the gene matches: 17. CDR1 and CDR2 (germline): MGHRA, YSYEKL.

The chain employs TRBV25-1 and TRBJ1-1; D ambiguous. The germline V gene encodes CDR1 MGHDK and CDR2 SYGVNS. The CDR3 loop spans 15 amino acids. V was clipped by 6 bases and J by 1 base, with 15 bases between them. Written as DNA, the CDR3 is TGTGCCAGCAGACCTAACTTAGTCGGGAACACTGAAGCTTTCTTT. Amino acid sequence: CASRPNLVGNTEAFF.

This sequence joins TRBV27 and TRBJ1-5; D is perhaps TRBD1 (5 bases). In germline, CDR1 is MNHEY, CDR2 SMNVEV (reference sequence). This CDR3 is built from 17 residues. V was clipped by 6 bases and J by 1 base, with 19 bases between them. The CDR3 region is CASSQKPAWGSNQPQHF. Written as DNA, the CDR3 is TGTGCCAGCAGCCAAAAGCCCGCCTGGGGCAGCAATCAGCCCCAGCATTTT.

This sequence joins TRBV11-2 and TRBJ2-3; D is possibly TRBD2 (5 bases). Germline lookup yields CDR1 SGHAT and CDR2 FQNNGV. The V and J ends lost 1 base and 3 bases respectively, with 17 bases between them. CDR3 size: 17 residues. The CDR3, as DNA: TGTGCCAGCAGCTTAGGATTCCTAGCACTGGGAACAGATACGCAGTATTTT. Translated: CASSLGFLALGTDTQYF.

This clone has just one count. The V and J genes are TRBV18 and TRBJ2-1, with 9 bases aligning to TRBD2. Germline assignment: CDR1 KGHSH and CDR2 LQKENI. CDR3 length: 15 amino acids. V lost 3 bases and J lost 7; bases outside the gene matches: 7. This CDR3 reads CASSPTLAGRNEQFF. The CDR3, as DNA: TGTGCCAGCTCACCCACTCTAGCGGGGAGAAATGAGCAGTTCTTC. Full variable domain (rest looked up from reference TRBV18 and TRBJ2-1): NAGVMQNPRHLVRRRGQEARLRCSPMKGHSHVYWYRQLPEEGLKFMVYLQKENIIDESGMPKERFSAEFPKEGPSILRIQQVVRGDSAAYFCASSPTLAGRNEQFFGPGTRLTVL.

The chain employs TRBV27 and TRBJ2-2; a possible D gene is TRBD2 (5 bases). Germline CDR1 is MNHEY and CDR2 is SMNVEV (reference sequence). V shed 3 bases and J shed 2 bases, with 7 bases lying between them. The CDR3 runs to 14 residues. Here the CDR3 reads CASSFWTNTGELFF. The CDR3 nucleotides read TGTGCCAGCAGTTTTTGGACTAACACCGGGGAGCTGTTTTTT.

The chain combines TRBV6-5 with TRBJ1-6, with 7 bases lining up with TRBD1. CDR3 length equals 14 residues. The germline CDR1 and CDR2 sequences are MNHEY and SVGAGI. V was clipped by 6 bases and J by 10 bases; unmatched bases: 9. CDR3 coding DNA: TGTGCCAGCAGAGCCGGGACAGTGGAATCACCCCTCCACTTT. It encodes CASRAGTVESPLHF.

The chain joins TRBV19 to TRBJ1-6, with D possibly TRBD1 on 5 matching bases. The CDR3 is made up of 12 amino acids. V was pared by 3 bases and J by 10 bases, with 7 bases between. The germline V gene has CDR1 LNHDA and CDR2 SQIVND (reference sequence). CDR3 sequence: CASSIWGSPLHF. The CDR3 DNA reads as TGTGCCAGTAGTATTTGGGGCTCACCCCTCCACTTT.

The chain is built from TRBV24-1 and TRBJ2-5, with TRBD1 matching over 11 bases. Germline lookup yields CDR1 KGHDR and CDR2 SFDVKD. With 3 bases clipped from V and 1 base from J, the junction kept 9 bases outside the gene matches. The CDR3 is 18 residues long. The DNA for the CDR3 is TGTGCCACCAGTGATGGACAGGGGGCGTTGAATGGCCAAGAGACCCAGTACTTC. It is translated as CATSDGQGALNGQETQYF.

The rearrangement joins TRBV28 to TRBJ2-3; D may be TRBD1 (6 bases). The germline V gene encodes CDR1 MDHEN and CDR2 SYDVKM. V lost 7 bases to trimming and J lost 0 bases, with 11 bases between them. CDR3 length: 14 residues. The DNA of the CDR3 is TGTGCCAGCACCAGGGGCCAAAGCACAGATACGCAGTATTTT. Translated, it gives CASTRGQSTDTQYF.

The J gene is TRBJ2-1, the V gene TRBV28; 9 bases agree with TRBD1. The CDR3 consists of 19 residues. Germline V gene lookup returns CDR1 MDHEN and CDR2 SYDVKM. The J segment lost 2 bases and the V segment lost 0 bases, leaving 11 bases of the junction unmatched. The chain's CDR3 is CASSLWGQGKIGTYNEQFF. The CDR3 nucleotides read TGTGCCAGCAGTTTATGGGGACAGGGTAAGATTGGGACCTACAATGAGCAGTTCTTC. Filled out from reference TRBV28 and TRBJ2-1, the complete variable domain reads DVKVTQSSRYLVKRTGEKVFLECVQDMDHENMFWYRQDPGLGLRLIYFSYDVKMKEKGDIPEGYSVSREKKERFSLILESASTNQTSMYLCASSLWGQGKIGTYNEQFFGPGTRLTVL.

V usage is TRBV6-5 and J usage is TRBJ2-1, with 9 bases identical to TRBD1. V was clipped by 0 bases and J by 4 bases; unmatched bases: 4. Germline loops: CDR1 MNHEY, CDR2 SVGAGI. This CDR3 comprises 16 residues. The CDR3 sequence: CASSYSGTGLYNEQFF. The CDR3 nucleotides read TGTGCCAGCAGTTACTCCGGGACAGGGTTATACAATGAGCAGTTCTTC.

The chain is built from TRBV5-1 and TRBJ2-3, with a possible D match to TRBD2 (5 bases). Trimming removed 4 bases at V and 10 bases at J, with 13 bases between. This CDR3 is built from 12 residues. The V gene's germline CDR1 is SGHRS and CDR2 YFSETQ. DNA of the CDR3: TGCGCCAGCAGCCCTGGAGGCACCGCGCAGTATTTT. Its protein is CASSPGGTAQYF.

V usage is TRBV6-2 or TRBV6-3 and J usage is TRBJ1-1, with 8 positions matching TRBD1. This CDR3 region has 12 residues. From germline, CDR1 is MNHEY and CDR2 SVGEGT. Trimming removed 5 bases from V and 6 bases from J; junction bases left unmatched: 2. The CDR3: CASSRQGPEAFF. The CDR3 DNA follows: TGTGCCAGCAGTCGACAGGGGCCTGAAGCTTTCTTT.

The chain couples TRBV5-1 to TRBJ2-3; weak D call: TRBD1 (6 bases). Trimming stripped 3 bases from V and 1 base from J, with 9 bases between. CDR3 size: 14 residues. Germline loops: CDR1 SGHRS, CDR2 YFSETQ. DNA of the CDR3: TGCGCCAGCAGCTCACAGGGCGGCACAGATACGCAGTATTTT. As protein: CASSSQGGTDTQYF.